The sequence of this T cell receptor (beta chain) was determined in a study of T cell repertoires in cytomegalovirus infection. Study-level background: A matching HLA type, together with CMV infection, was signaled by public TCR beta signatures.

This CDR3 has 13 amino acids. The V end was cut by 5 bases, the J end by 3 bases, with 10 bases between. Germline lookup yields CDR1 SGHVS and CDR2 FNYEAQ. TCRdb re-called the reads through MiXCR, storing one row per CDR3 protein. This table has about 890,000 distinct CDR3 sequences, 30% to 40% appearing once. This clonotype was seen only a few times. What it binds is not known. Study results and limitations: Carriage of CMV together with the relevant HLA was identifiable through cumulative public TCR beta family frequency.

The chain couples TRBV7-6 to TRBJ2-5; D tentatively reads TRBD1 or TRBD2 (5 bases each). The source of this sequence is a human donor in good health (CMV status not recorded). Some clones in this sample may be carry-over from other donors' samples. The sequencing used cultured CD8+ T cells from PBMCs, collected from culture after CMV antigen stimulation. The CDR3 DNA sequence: TGTGCCAGCAGCCGGGACGGGAAAGAGACCCAGTACTTC. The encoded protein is CASSRDGKETQYF.